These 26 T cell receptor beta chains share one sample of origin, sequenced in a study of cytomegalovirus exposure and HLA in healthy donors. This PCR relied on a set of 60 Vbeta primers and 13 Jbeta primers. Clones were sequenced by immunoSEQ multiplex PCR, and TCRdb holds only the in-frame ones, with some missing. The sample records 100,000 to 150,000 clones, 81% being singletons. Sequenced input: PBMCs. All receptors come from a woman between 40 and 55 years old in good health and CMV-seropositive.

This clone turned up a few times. For the CDR3, the DNA is TGTGCCAGCAGTTTATCCGCAGGGGGCTCCGGAGATACGCAGTATTTT. Amino acid sequence: CASSLSAGGSGDTQYF. V is TRBV27 and J is TRBJ2-3; 8 nucleotides match TRBD1. The germline gives CDR1 MNHEY, CDR2 SMNVEV (reference sequence). The V gene end was trimmed by 0 bases and the J gene end by 5 bases; junction bases not matched to a gene: 7. CDR3 size: 16 residues.

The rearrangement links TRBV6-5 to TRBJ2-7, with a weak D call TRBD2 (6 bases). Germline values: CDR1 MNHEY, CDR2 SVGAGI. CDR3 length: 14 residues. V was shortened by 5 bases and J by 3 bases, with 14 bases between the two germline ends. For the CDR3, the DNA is TGTGCCAGCAGTATTGGGCGGGGTATCTACGAGCAGTACTTC. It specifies CASSIGRGIYEQYF.

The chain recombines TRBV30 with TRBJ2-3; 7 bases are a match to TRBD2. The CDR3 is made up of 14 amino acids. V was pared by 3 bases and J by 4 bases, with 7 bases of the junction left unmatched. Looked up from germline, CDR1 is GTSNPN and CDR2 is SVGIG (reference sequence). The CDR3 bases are TGTGCCTGGAGGGAGCGGGGCGGACCAGATACGCAGTATTTT. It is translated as CAWRERGGPDTQYF. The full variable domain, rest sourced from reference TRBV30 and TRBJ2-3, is SQTIHQWPATLVQPVGSPLSLECTVEGTSNPNLYWYRQAAGRGLQLLFYSVGIGQISSEVPQNLSASRPQDRQFILSSKKLLLSDSGFYLCAWRERGGPDTQYFGPGTRLTVL.

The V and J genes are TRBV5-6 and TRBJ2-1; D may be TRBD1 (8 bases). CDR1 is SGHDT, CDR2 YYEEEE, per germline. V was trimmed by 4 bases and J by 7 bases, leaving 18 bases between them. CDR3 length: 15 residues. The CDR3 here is CASSAYRGGRNEQFF. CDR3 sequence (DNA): TGTGCCAGCAGCGCATACAGGGGGGGGAGGAATGAGCAGTTCTTC.

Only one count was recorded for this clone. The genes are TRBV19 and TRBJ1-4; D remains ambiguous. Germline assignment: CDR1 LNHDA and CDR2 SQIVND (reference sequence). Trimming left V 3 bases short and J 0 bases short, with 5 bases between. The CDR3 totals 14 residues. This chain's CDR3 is CASSIQSTNEKLFF. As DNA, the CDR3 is TGTGCCAGTAGTATTCAGTCAACTAATGAAAAACTGTTTTTT.

The CDR3 region has the DNA TGTGCCAGCAGTTTATACAGGATAGAGCAGTTCTTC. It codes for CASSLYRIEQFF. The chain couples TRBV28 to TRBJ2-1, with D perhaps matching TRBD1 (5 bases). The germline CDR1 and CDR2 sequences are MDHEN and SYDVKM. This CDR3 contains 12 residues. Trimming left V 1 base short and J 10 bases short, with 8 bases between.

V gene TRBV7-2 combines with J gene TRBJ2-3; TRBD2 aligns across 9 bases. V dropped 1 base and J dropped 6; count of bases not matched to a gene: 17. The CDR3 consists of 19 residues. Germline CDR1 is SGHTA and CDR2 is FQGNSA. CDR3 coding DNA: TGTGCCAGCAGCTTAGAGTGGTCGGGCGGGAGGGGGGTTCGGGATACGCAGTATTTT. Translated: CASSLEWSGGRGVRDTQYF.

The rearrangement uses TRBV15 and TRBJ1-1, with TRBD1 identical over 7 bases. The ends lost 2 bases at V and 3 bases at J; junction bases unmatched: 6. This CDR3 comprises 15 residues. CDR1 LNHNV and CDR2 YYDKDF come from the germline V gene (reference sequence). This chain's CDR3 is CATSRYRGHDTEAFF. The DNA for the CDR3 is TGTGCCACCAGCAGATATAGGGGGCATGACACTGAAGCTTTCTTT.

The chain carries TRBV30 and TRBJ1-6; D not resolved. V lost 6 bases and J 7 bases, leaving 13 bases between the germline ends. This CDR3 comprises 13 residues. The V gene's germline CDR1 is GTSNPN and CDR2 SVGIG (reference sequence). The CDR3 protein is CACRGSRNSPLHF. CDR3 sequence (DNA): TGTGCCTGCCGAGGATCTAGAAATTCACCCCTCCACTTT.

DNA for the CDR3: TGTGCCAGCTCACCGCCATCCGGGTCCAGCTATGGCTACACCTTC. Residues: CASSPPSGSSYGYTF. The gene calls are TRBV18 and TRBJ1-2; unclear D gene. Germline V gene sequence: CDR1 KGHSH, CDR2 LQKENI. The CDR3 length is 15 residues. The germline V and J ends were trimmed by 3 bases and 4 bases, with 15 bases remaining between them.

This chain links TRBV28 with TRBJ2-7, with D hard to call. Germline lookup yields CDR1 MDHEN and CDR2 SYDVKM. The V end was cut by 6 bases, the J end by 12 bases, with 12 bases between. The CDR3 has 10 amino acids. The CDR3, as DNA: TGTGCCAGCAGCCCCCGTCGTCTGTACTTC. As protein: CASSPRRLYF.

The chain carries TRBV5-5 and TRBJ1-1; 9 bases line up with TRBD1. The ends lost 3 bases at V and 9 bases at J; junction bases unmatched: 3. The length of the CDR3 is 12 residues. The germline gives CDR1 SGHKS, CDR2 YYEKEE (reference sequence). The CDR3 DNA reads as TGTGCCAGCAGCTCGGACAGGGGTCAAGCTTTCTTT. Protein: CASSSDRGQAFF.

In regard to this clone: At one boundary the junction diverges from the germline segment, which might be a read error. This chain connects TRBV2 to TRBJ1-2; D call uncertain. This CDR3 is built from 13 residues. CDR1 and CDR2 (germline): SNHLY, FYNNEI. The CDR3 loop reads CATSEGASYGYTF. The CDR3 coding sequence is TGTGCCACCAGTGAGGGCGCGAGCTATGGCTACACCTTC.

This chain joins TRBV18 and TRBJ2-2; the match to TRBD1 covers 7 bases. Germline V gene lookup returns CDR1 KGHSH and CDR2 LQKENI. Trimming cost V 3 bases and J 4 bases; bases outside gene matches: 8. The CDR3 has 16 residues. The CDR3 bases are TGTGCCAGCTCACCTCGACAGGGCTTGGGCACCGGGGAGCTGTTTTTT. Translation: CASSPRQGLGTGELFF. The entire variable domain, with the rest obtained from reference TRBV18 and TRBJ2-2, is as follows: NAGVMQNPRHLVRRRGQEARLRCSPMKGHSHVYWYRQLPEEGLKFMVYLQKENIIDESGMPKERFSAEFPKEGPSILRIQQVVRGDSAAYFCASSPRQGLGTGELFFGEGSRLTVL.

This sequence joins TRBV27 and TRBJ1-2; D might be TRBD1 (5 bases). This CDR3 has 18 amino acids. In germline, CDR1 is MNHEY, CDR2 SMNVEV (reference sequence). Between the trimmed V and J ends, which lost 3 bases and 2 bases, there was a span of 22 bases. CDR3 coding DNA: TGTGCCAGCAGTTTCCTAAAGGGGCGGAGGGGCTCGAACTATGGCTACACCTTC. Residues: CASSFLKGRRGSNYGYTF.

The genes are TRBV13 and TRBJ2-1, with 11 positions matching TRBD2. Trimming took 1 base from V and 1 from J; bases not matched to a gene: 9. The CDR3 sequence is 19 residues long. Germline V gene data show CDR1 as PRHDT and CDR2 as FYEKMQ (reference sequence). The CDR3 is CASSLVPSGGRVSYNEQFF. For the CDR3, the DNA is TGTGCCAGCAGCTTAGTTCCTAGCGGGGGGCGGGTATCCTACAATGAGCAGTTCTTC.

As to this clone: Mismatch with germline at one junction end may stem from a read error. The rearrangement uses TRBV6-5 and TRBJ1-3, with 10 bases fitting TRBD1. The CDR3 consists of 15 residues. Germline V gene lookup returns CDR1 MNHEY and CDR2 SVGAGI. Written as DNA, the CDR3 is TGTGCCAGCAGTACCGGGACAGGGGTTGGAAGCACCATATATTTT. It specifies CASSTGTGVGSTIYF.

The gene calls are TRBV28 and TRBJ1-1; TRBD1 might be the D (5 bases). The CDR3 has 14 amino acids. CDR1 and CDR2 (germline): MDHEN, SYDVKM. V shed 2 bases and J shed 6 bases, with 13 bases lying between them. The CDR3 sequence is CASSLKGLLAEAFF. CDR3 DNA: TGTGCCAGCAGTTTAAAGGGGCTCCTCGCTGAAGCTTTCTTT.

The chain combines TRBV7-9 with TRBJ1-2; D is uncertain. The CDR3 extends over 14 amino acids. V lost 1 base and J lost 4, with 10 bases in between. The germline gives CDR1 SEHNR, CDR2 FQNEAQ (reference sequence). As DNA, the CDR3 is TGTGCCAGCAGCTTAGTCGGCCAGGTCTATGGCTACACCTTC. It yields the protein CASSLVGQVYGYTF. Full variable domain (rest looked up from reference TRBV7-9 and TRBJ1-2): DTGVSQNPRHKITKRGQNVTFRCDPISEHNRLYWYRQTLGQGPEFLTYFQNEAQLEKSRLLSDRFSAERPKGSFSTLEIQRTEQGDSAMYLCASSLVGQVYGYTFGSGTRLTVV.

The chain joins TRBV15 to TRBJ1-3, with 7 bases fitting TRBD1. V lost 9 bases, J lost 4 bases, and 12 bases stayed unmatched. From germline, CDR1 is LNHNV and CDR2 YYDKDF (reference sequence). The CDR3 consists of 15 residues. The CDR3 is CATGPGQSFGNTIYF. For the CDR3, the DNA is TGTGCCACGGGACCGGGACAGAGTTTCGGAAACACCATATATTTT.

The CDR3 DNA reads as TGTGCCAGCAGCGTAGGGCTAGCGGTAGATACGCAGTATTTT. Translation: CASSVGLAVDTQYF. V is TRBV9 and J is TRBJ2-3, with 7 positions matching TRBD2. The CDR3 consists of 14 residues. Germline V CDR1 and CDR2: SGDLS, YYNGEE. V lost 0 bases, J lost 5 bases, and 3 bases stayed unmatched. Using reference TRBV9 and TRBJ2-3 for the parts outside the CDR3, the full variable domain is DSGVTQTPKHLITATGQRVTLRCSPRSGDLSVYWYQQSLDQGLQFLIQYYNGEERAKGNILERFSAQQFPDLHSELNLSSLELGDSALYFCASSVGLAVDTQYFGPGTRLTVL.

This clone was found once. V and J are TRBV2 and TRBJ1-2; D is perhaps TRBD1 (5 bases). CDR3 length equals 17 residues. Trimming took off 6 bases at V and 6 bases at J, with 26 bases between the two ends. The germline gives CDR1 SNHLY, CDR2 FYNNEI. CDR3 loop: CASRGEGTEFLRDGYTF. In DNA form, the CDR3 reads TGTGCCAGCAGGGGGGAGGGGACCGAGTTCCTCCGGGATGGCTACACCTTC.

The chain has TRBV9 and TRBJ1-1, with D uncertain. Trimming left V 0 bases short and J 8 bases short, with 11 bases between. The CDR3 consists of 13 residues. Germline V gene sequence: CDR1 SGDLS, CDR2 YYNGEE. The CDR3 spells CASSVGSETEAFF. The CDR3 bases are TGTGCCAGCAGCGTAGGTTCTGAGACAGAAGCTTTCTTT.

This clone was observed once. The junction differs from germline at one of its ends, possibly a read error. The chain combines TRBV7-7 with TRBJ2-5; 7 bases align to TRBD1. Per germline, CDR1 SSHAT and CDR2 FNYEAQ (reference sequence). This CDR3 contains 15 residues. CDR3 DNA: TGTGCTAGCAGCTTAGAGGGACAGTTCCAAGAGACCCAGTACTTC. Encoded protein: CASSLEGQFQETQYF.

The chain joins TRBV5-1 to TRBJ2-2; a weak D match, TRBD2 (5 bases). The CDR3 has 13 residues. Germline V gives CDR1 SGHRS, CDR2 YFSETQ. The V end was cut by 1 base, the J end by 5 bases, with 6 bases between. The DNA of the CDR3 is TGCGCCAGCAGCTTGAGGGAGACCGGGGAGCTGTTTTTT. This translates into CASSLRETGELFF. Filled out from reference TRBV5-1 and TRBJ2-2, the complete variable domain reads KAGVTQTPRYLIKTRGQQVTLSCSPISGHRSVSWYQQTPGQGLQFLFEYFSETQRNKGNFPGRFSGRQFSNSRSEMNVSTLELGDSALYLCASSLRETGELFFGEGSRLTVL.

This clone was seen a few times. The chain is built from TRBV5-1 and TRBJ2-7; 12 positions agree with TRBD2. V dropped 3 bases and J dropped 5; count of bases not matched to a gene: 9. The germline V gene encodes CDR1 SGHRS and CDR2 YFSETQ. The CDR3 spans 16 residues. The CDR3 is CASSSGSGLAGNEQYF. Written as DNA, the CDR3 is TGCGCCAGCAGCTCAGGGTCCGGACTAGCGGGAAACGAGCAGTACTTC.